The entry below describes one TCR beta chain. Sequencing used immunoSEQ multiplex PCR; TCRdb keeps in-frame clones, though not all of them. The sample includes 300,000 to 400,000 clones, roughly 84% of them seen just once. The data derive from a study of blood T cell repertoires in COVID-19. Study summary: PBMCs, B-cell-depleted T cells, or T cells were the source of the cDNA or gDNA that made up the material.

The sequence was obtained from a man aged 50 to 59 with active or convalescent COVID-19. The specimen was peripheral blood.

CDR3 DNA: TGTGCCAGCAGTACCCGTTCACAGGGGGTTGGGTCTGGCTACACCTTC. Protein product: CASSTRSQGVGSGYTF. The V gene is TRBV28, the J gene TRBJ1-2, with 8 bases aligning to TRBD1. CDR1 is MDHEN and CDR2 is SYDVKM in the germline V gene. This CDR3 is built from 16 residues. The V gene end was trimmed by 5 bases and the J gene end by 7 bases; junction bases not matched to a gene: 15.